This T cell receptor (beta chain) originates from a study of beta chain features in type 1 diabetes. Whole-study context: Sorted cells examined across all samples numbered 107,917,701.

This clone has a handful of counts. No antigen is known for it. CDR3 length: 15 amino acids. V lost 7 bases and J lost 7; bases outside the gene matches: 13. In germline, CDR1 is SGHRS, CDR2 YFSETQ. cDNA synthesis used the whole RNA isolate, giving expressed TCRB sequences. The method was immunoSEQ multiplex PCR; TCRdb's version includes in-frame clones alone and lacks a portion of them. This sample has 350,000 to 400,000 clones, with about 12% found just once. Stem cell-like memory, regulatory, central memory and naive CD4+ cells were sorted via CD45RO/CCR7/CD25/CD127/CD95/CD27. Study-level findings and limits: The VDJ junctions of type 1 diabetes patients carried fewer insertions and more deletions. When Type 1 diabetes patients were examined, their TCRB CDR3s proved moderately but significantly shorter in all four CD4+ subsets. Across patients, naive, central memory and Treg TCRB repertoires exhibited apparently greater similarity than was observed across healthy donors.

Sequencing was carried out using naive CD4+ T cells from blood. The clonotype comes from a woman between 18 and 29 years old with type 1 diabetes. The chain couples TRBV5-1 to TRBJ2-1; 8 positions agree with TRBD2. The CDR3 DNA sequence: TGCGCCAGCGGAGCGGGAGATTTGGGGGGGAATGAGCAGTTCTTC. This codes for CASGAGDLGGNEQFF. Combining the CDR3 with reference TRBV5-1 and TRBJ2-1 gives the whole variable domain KAGVTQTPRYLIKTRGQQVTLSCSPISGHRSVSWYQQTPGQGLQFLFEYFSETQRNKGNFPGRFSGRQFSNSRSEMNVSTLELGDSALYLCASGAGDLGGNEQFFGPGTRLTVL.